This TCR beta chain was identified during a study of blood T cell repertoires in COVID-19. There are many counts of this clone. Libraries were prepared by immunoSEQ multiplex PCR; TCRdb keeps only in-frame clonotypes and omits some of them. The data hold about 150,000 clones, with about 80% observed a single time. V was cut by 3 bases and J by 13 bases, with 16 bases left in between. The CDR3 extends over 14 amino acids. Germline lookup yields CDR1 KGHSH and CDR2 LQKENI. Sequencing used PBMCs or T cells enriched from blood (not recorded which). This sequence originates from a woman in her sixties or seventies in a cohort exposed to, infected with or recovered from COVID-19 (not recorded which). This chain uses TRBV18 with TRBJ1-6; tentative D call: TRBD1 (5 bases). The CDR3 region is CASSPGGKDAPLHF. The CDR3 DNA sequence: TGTGCCAGCTCACCGGGGGGGAAGGATGCGCCCCTCCACTTT.